What follows describes a single T cell receptor (beta chain). Its target is not known. The sample comes from a study of OX40 agonist ivuxolimab in advanced cancers. Study results and limitations: The mean number of expanded clones was higher in CD8+ T cells than in CD4+. Both CD4+ and CD8+ T cell populations in blood had undergone clonal expansion by week 6 at 0.1 to 3.0 mg/kg.

Using immunoSEQ multiplex PCR, the repertoire was profiled, and TCRdb retains in-frame clones only, with some absent. Of under 55,000 clones in the sample, around 82% are singletons; the top ten hold roughly 2.1%. The CDR3 totals 15 residues. The V gene's germline CDR1 is SEHNR and CDR2 FQNEAQ (reference sequence). V shed 2 bases and J shed 11 bases, with 18 bases lying between them. Here the sequenced sample was CD4+ or CD8+ T cells sorted from blood, taken in a trial of the OX40 agonist ivuxolimab. The sequence derives from an adult with an advanced solid tumor such as melanoma, head and neck, liver or kidney cancer. This chain joins TRBV7-9 and TRBJ1-4; D is possibly TRBD1 (5 bases). The DNA of the CDR3 is TGTGCCAGCAGCTTATTGGGGGTGGTAATGAGGAAACTGTTTTTT. This sequence encodes CASSLLGVVMRKLFF.